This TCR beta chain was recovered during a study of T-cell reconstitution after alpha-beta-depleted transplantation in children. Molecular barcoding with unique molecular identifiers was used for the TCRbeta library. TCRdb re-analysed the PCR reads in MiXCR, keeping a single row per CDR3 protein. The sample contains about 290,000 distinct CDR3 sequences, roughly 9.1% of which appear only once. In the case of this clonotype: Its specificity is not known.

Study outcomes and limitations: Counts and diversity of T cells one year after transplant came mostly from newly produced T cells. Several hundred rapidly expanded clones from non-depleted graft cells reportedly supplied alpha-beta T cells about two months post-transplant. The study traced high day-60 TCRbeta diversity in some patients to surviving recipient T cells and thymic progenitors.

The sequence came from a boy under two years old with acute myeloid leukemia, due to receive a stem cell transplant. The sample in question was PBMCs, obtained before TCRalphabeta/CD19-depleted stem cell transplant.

The chain's CDR3 is CASRPGLAGVYEQFF. The CDR3 DNA sequence: TGTGCCAGCAGGCCAGGACTAGCGGGAGTTTATGAGCAGTTCTTC. The chain employs TRBV27 and TRBJ2-1; 13 positions match TRBD2. The CDR3 has 15 amino acids. Unmatched junction bases numbered 7, after V lost 6 bases and J lost 8 bases. CDR1 MNHEY and CDR2 SMNVEV come from the germline V gene (reference sequence).